Listed here are 30 T cell receptor beta chains from one sample, sequenced in a study of T-cell memory formation after mild COVID-19. One entry per CDR3 protein, called by TCRdb with MiXCR from the 5' RACE reads. This sample has about 140,000 distinct CDR3 sequences, with about 15% found just once. Sequencing input: PBMCs or a T cell subset sorted from them (not recorded which). Receptors originate from an adult woman who had mild COVID-19 (a few samples of this study predate the infection). Cell type and time point are not known.

This clonotype was seen at least ten times. This sequence joins TRBV7-9 and TRBJ2-5; D ambiguous. The CDR3 runs 14 residues. From germline, CDR1 is SEHNR and CDR2 FQNEAQ (reference sequence). Trimming removed 2 bases at V and 5 bases at J, with 12 bases between. CDR3 nucleotides: TGTGCCAGCAGCTTACTCAACGCCGGGGAGACCCAGTACTTC. It translates to CASSLLNAGETQYF.

The rearrangement links TRBV9 to TRBJ2-3; D gene ambiguous. Trimming stripped 0 bases from V and 6 bases from J, with 14 bases between. Germline V gene sequence: CDR1 SGDLS, CDR2 YYNGEE. This CDR3 spans 15 amino acids. CDR3 amino acids: CASSVGSQPTDTQYF. The CDR3 DNA sequence: TGTGCCAGCAGCGTAGGGTCTCAACCCACGGATACGCAGTATTTT.

The sample holds a few counts of this clonotype. This chain's CDR3 is CASSSRTEDYGYTF. For the CDR3, the DNA is TGTGCCAGCAGTAGCCGGACAGAAGACTATGGCTACACCTTC. The gene calls are TRBV6-6 and TRBJ1-2; possible D gene TRBD1, 6 bases. Trimming cost V 5 bases and J 3 bases, with 13 bases left between them. Germline values: CDR1 MNHNY, CDR2 SVGAGI (reference sequence). The CDR3 sequence is 14 residues long.

This clonotype was counted only a few times. The V and J genes are TRBV10-3 and TRBJ2-3, with 7 bases identical to TRBD1. V was clipped by 4 bases and J by 2 bases; unmatched bases: 6. This CDR3 region has 15 residues. Germline V gene sequence: CDR1 ENHRY, CDR2 SYGVKD. CDR3 coding DNA: TGTGCCATCAGTGGCGACAGGGCAATCACAGATACGCAGTATTTT. Translation: CAISGDRAITDTQYF.

This clonotype has just a few counts. V is TRBV5-1 and J is TRBJ2-1; 7 positions match TRBD1. J was trimmed by 3 bases and V by 3 bases; bases with no gene match: 6. This CDR3 has 15 residues. Germline V gene data show CDR1 as SGHRS and CDR2 as YFSETQ. CDR3 DNA sequence: TGCGCCAGCAGCTACCGGGACAGCGTCTACAATGAGCAGTTCTTC. It yields the protein CASSYRDSVYNEQFF. The full variable domain, with the rest looked up from reference TRBV5-1 and TRBJ2-1, is KAGVTQTPRYLIKTRGQQVTLSCSPISGHRSVSWYQQTPGQGLQFLFEYFSETQRNKGNFPGRFSGRQFSNSRSEMNVSTLELGDSALYLCASSYRDSVYNEQFFGPGTRLTVL.

CDR3 region: CASSLSGRGLTGELFF. DNA for the CDR3: TGTGCCAGCAGCTTATCCGGGAGAGGGCTCACCGGGGAGCTGTTTTTT. This chain uses TRBV7-3 with TRBJ2-2; possible D gene TRBD2, 6 bases. Trimming removed 2 bases from V and 4 bases from J, with 14 bases in between. The length of the CDR3 is 16 residues. Germline V lookup: CDR1 SGHTA, CDR2 FQGTGA.

The chain joins TRBV7-9 to TRBJ1-2; no definite D call. CDR3 size: 14 residues. V gave up 0 bases and J gave up 4 bases, with 9 bases separating them. CDR1 is SEHNR, CDR2 FQNEAQ, per germline (reference sequence). The CDR3 here is CASSLASRVYGYTF. CDR3 coding DNA: TGTGCCAGCAGCTTAGCATCACGGGTCTATGGCTACACCTTC.

The CDR3 region has the DNA TGTGCCACCAGCAGAGATTCGTTAGATACGCAGTATTTT. Translating gives CATSRDSLDTQYF. The chain carries TRBV15 and TRBJ2-3, with D hard to call. The CDR3 contains 13 residues. From germline, CDR1 is LNHNV and CDR2 YYDKDF (reference sequence). Trimming took off 0 bases at V and 5 bases at J, with 6 bases between the two ends.

J is TRBJ2-5 and V is TRBV28, with 9 bases matching TRBD2. Trimming cost V 5 bases and J 3 bases; bases outside gene matches: 7. Per germline, CDR1 MDHEN and CDR2 SYDVKM. The CDR3 has 15 residues. The CDR3 here is CASSTRGRAEETQYF. For the CDR3, the DNA is TGTGCCAGCAGTACGCGCGGGAGGGCCGAAGAGACCCAGTACTTC.

The chain is built from TRBV7-6 and TRBJ1-1; D may be TRBD1 (5 bases). This CDR3 spans 18 amino acids. V lost 0 bases, J lost 0 bases, and 17 bases lay in between. Germline-derived CDR1 and CDR2 are SGHVS and FNYEAQ. Here the CDR3 DNA reads TGTGCCAGCAGCTTAGCTGTGCGTACCCGGGGCTTGAACACTGAAGCTTTCTTT. Its protein product is CASSLAVRTRGLNTEAFF.

The chain links TRBV29-1 to TRBJ2-1, with D perhaps TRBD1 (6 bases). The CDR3 consists of 13 residues. In germline, CDR1 is SQVTM, CDR2 ANQGSEA. Trimming stripped 3 bases from V and 8 bases from J, with 14 bases between. DNA for the CDR3: TGCAGCGTTGACCCAGAACAGGGTTATGAGCAGTTCTTC. Translated: CSVDPEQGYEQFF.

The chain combines TRBV10-3 with TRBJ1-2; no clear D. V gave up 4 bases and J gave up 5 bases, with 11 bases separating them. The germline gives CDR1 ENHRY, CDR2 SYGVKD. The CDR3 length is 13 residues. Here the CDR3 reads CAISVNSHYGYTF. DNA for the CDR3: TGTGCCATCAGTGTAAACAGTCATTATGGCTACACCTTC.

This clonotype was picked up many times. V and J are TRBV6-5 and TRBJ2-7; D might be TRBD1 (5 bases). Germline CDR1 and CDR2: MNHEY and SVGAGI. V lost 0 bases and J lost 3, with 12 bases in between. This CDR3 is 15 amino acids long. The CDR3 loop is CASSYSAGNSYEQYF. CDR3 sequence (DNA): TGTGCCAGCAGTTACTCGGCAGGGAATAGCTACGAGCAGTACTTC.

The rearrangement links TRBV27 to TRBJ2-7; the D is unclear. CDR1 is MNHEY, CDR2 SMNVEV, per germline (reference sequence). V dropped 4 bases and J dropped 0 bases, with 7 bases sitting between them. The CDR3 consists of 13 residues. The CDR3 here is CASSSTNSYEQYF. The CDR3 DNA reads TGTGCCAGCAGTTCTACGAACTCCTACGAGCAGTACTTC.

This clonotype has only a few counts. V and J are TRBV5-1 and TRBJ2-7; 9 nucleotides line up with TRBD2. CDR1 is SGHRS, CDR2 YFSETQ, per germline. CDR3 size: 15 residues. V shed 0 bases, J shed 3 bases, and the junction held 4 bases outside the gene matches. The CDR3 region has the DNA TGCGCCAGCAGCTTGGAGGCACTAGCGGGCTACGAGCAGTACTTC. Protein product: CASSLEALAGYEQYF.

CDR3 sequence (DNA): TGTGCCAGCAGCTTAATCTTGTCTAGCGGGCATTTGGAAGACGAGCAGTACTTC. It is translated as CASSLILSSGHLEDEQYF. The chain combines TRBV7-2 with TRBJ2-7; 8 positions match TRBD2. V trimming: 2 bases; J trimming: 5 bases; junction bases outside the gene matches: 17. This CDR3 has 18 residues. Germline lookup yields CDR1 SGHTA and CDR2 FQGNSA.

The V and J genes are TRBV5-4 and TRBJ1-1; D unresolved. This CDR3 is 13 amino acids long. Trimming left V 3 bases short and J 1 base short, with 7 bases between. The germline CDR1 and CDR2 sequences are SGHNT and YYREEE (reference sequence). CDR3 sequence (DNA): TGTGCCAGCAGCTCACCAGGGAACACTGAAGCTTTCTTT. Translated: CASSSPGNTEAFF.

This clonotype was picked up one time. The chain joins TRBV19 to TRBJ2-1, with D possibly matching TRBD2 (5 bases). Trimming removed 10 bases at V and 14 bases at J, with 24 bases between. Germline V gene sequence: CDR1 LNHDA, CDR2 SQIVND (reference sequence). The CDR3 covers 13 residues. The CDR3: CATMTGPGNLEFF. CDR3 nucleotide sequence: TGTGCCACCATGACCGGGCCGGGGAATCTTGAGTTCTTC.

This clonotype was seen at least ten times. V is TRBV2 and J is TRBJ2-5, with a weak D call TRBD2 (6 bases). The V gene's germline CDR1 is SNHLY and CDR2 FYNNEI. The CDR3 length is 12 residues. V was clipped by 6 bases and J by 5 bases, with 10 bases between them. The CDR3 DNA is TGTGCCAGCAGGACTAGTCGGGAGACCCAGTACTTC. Encoded protein: CASRTSRETQYF. The entire variable domain, with the rest obtained from reference TRBV2 and TRBJ2-5, is as follows: EPEVTQTPSHQVTQMGQEVILRCVPISNHLYFYWYRQILGQKVEFLVSFYNNEISEKSEIFDDQFSVERPDGSNFTLKIRSTKLEDSAMYFCASRTSRETQYFGPGTRLLVL.

This clonotype appeared a few times. The CDR3 DNA reads TGTGCCAGCAGCCTCCGGACAGGGGGCCACACAGATACGCAGTATTTT. Translating it yields CASSLRTGGHTDTQYF. This chain joins TRBV5-6 and TRBJ2-3, with 11 bases that match TRBD1. The trim removed 4 bases at V and 2 bases at J, leaving 6 bases unmatched. This CDR3 has 16 residues. The germline gives CDR1 SGHDT, CDR2 YYEEEE. The full variable domain, completed using reference TRBV5-6 and TRBJ2-3, is DAGVTQSPTHLIKTRGQQVTLRCSPKSGHDTVSWYQQALGQGPQFIFQYYEEEERQRGNFPDRFSGHQFPNYSSELNVNALLLGDSALYLCASSLRTGGHTDTQYFGPGTRLTVL.

This chain connects TRBV11-2 to TRBJ2-3, with 7 bases fitting TRBD2. V shed 5 bases, J shed 2 bases, and the junction held 7 bases outside the gene matches. Per the germline V gene, CDR1 is SGHAT and CDR2 is FQNNGV. The CDR3 is made up of 15 amino acids. The CDR3 nucleotides read TGTGCCAGCAGCCTCATAGCGGGCAACACAGATACGCAGTATTTT. Protein product: CASSLIAGNTDTQYF.

This clonotype was observed a few times. The V gene is TRBV30, the J gene TRBJ1-6; 12 bases agree with TRBD1. V lost 1 base to trimming and J lost 9 bases; unmatched junction nucleotides: 10. Germline CDR1 reads GTSNPN; CDR2 reads SVGIG (reference sequence). The CDR3 sequence is 17 residues long. The CDR3 region has the DNA TGTGCCTGGAGTGCCGCCGGGACAGGGGGCAAGTTTTCACCCCTCCACTTT. This codes for CAWSAAGTGGKFSPLHF.

This clonotype occurred a few times. This chain uses TRBV5-1 with TRBJ1-5, with no clear D. Trimming removed 2 bases from V and 6 bases from J, with 9 bases in between. This CDR3 is built from 13 residues. The germline gives CDR1 SGHRS, CDR2 YFSETQ. CDR3 residues: CASSFGGPQPQHF. The DNA of the CDR3 is TGCGCCAGCAGCTTCGGAGGGCCTCAGCCCCAGCATTTT.

V is TRBV20-1 and J is TRBJ1-5; D possibly corresponds to TRBD1 (5 bases). This CDR3 region has 14 residues. The V gene's germline CDR1 is DFQATT and CDR2 SNEGSKA (reference sequence). Trimming stripped 6 bases from V and 10 bases from J, with 22 bases between. The CDR3 sequence: CSAGHPGGLYPQHF. DNA of the CDR3: TGCAGTGCCGGCCATCCCGGGGGTCTTTACCCCCAGCATTTT.

This clonotype appeared a few times. This chain joins TRBV20-1 and TRBJ2-5, with 10 nucleotides matching TRBD2. The CDR3 is made up of 16 amino acids. Germline loops: CDR1 DFQATT, CDR2 SNEGSKA (reference sequence). V lost 3 bases and J lost 4; bases outside the gene matches: 11. CDR3 sequence (DNA): TGCAGTGCTAGCGGGCTAGCGGGAGAGGTGCGAGAGACCCAGTACTTC. This encodes CSASGLAGEVRETQYF.

This clonotype has only a few counts. The chain carries TRBV4-1 and TRBJ2-4, with D perhaps matching TRBD2 (6 bases). CDR1 is MGHRA and CDR2 is YSYEKL in the germline V gene. Trimming removed 2 bases at V and 8 bases at J, with 10 bases between. This CDR3 contains 13 residues. CDR3 residues: CASSQIGEDIQYF. In DNA, the CDR3 is TGCGCCAGCAGCCAAATTGGGGAGGACATTCAGTACTTC.

This clonotype was detected many times. V gene TRBV5-1 combines with J gene TRBJ1-2, with D tentatively TRBD1 (5 bases). Germline CDR1 and CDR2: SGHRS and YFSETQ. V shed 2 bases and J shed 6 bases, with 8 bases lying between them. CDR3 length equals 12 residues. CDR3 region: CASSFVGDGYTF. CDR3 nucleotides: TGCGCCAGCAGCTTTGTAGGGGATGGCTACACCTTC. Full variable domain (remainder filled in from reference TRBV5-1 and TRBJ1-2): KAGVTQTPRYLIKTRGQQVTLSCSPISGHRSVSWYQQTPGQGLQFLFEYFSETQRNKGNFPGRFSGRQFSNSRSEMNVSTLELGDSALYLCASSFVGDGYTFGSGTRLTVV.

This chain connects TRBV19 to TRBJ2-1; tentatively, D is TRBD1 or TRBD2 (5 bases each). Germline CDR1 and CDR2: LNHDA and SQIVND (reference sequence). Trimming left V 3 bases short and J 1 base short, with 13 bases between. The CDR3 is 16 residues long. The CDR3 coding sequence is TGTGCCAGTAGTATCCGGGGACGGGCGTCCTACAATGAGCAGTTCTTC. It yields the protein CASSIRGRASYNEQFF.

This clonotype was detected only a few times. J is TRBJ2-3 and V is TRBV18; unclear D gene. This CDR3 is built from 15 residues. V shed 3 bases and J shed 0 bases, with 10 bases lying between them. CDR1 is KGHSH, CDR2 LQKENI, per germline. In DNA form, the CDR3 reads TGTGCCAGCTCACCGGACCACACTAGCACAGATACGCAGTATTTT. This encodes CASSPDHTSTDTQYF.

The gene calls are TRBV25-1 and TRBJ2-5; TRBD2 matches 11 bases. Germline V gene sequence: CDR1 MGHDK, CDR2 SYGVNS. The ends lost 1 base at V and 3 bases at J; junction bases unmatched: 16. This CDR3 has 20 residues. As DNA, the CDR3 is TGTGCCAGCAGTGAATTAGGAGGGGCCGGGGGACTAGCGGAAGAAGAGACCCAGTACTTC. Translation gives CASSELGGAGGLAEEETQYF.